The TCR beta chain described here comes from a study of blood T cell repertoires in COVID-19. Study-wide background: Donors in the United States, Italy and Spain gave samples during acute or convalescent COVID-19. The cDNA or gDNA used as material had been derived from T cells, B-cell-depleted T cells, or PBMCs.

The junction had 3 bases not matched to a gene; V was cut back by 6 bases and J by 2 bases. Germline-derived CDR1 and CDR2 are MNHEY and SVGEGT. This CDR3 region has 13 residues. Using immunoSEQ multiplex PCR, the repertoire was profiled, and TCRdb retains in-frame clones only, with some absent. The table shows fewer than 200,000 clones, with around 87% occurring only once. Seattle enrolled patients during active infection and tracked them longitudinally. The V call is TRBV6-2 or TRBV6-3, the J call TRBJ2-5, with 7 bases fitting TRBD1. The specimen sequenced was peripheral blood. This receptor was identified in a woman of 80 years or more with COVID-19, enrolled during active disease. The CDR3 protein is CASSQTGQETQYF. The CDR3 bases are TGTGCCAGCAGCCAGACAGGGCAAGAGACCCAGTACTTC.